This note documents a single T cell receptor beta chain sequence. Its target is unknown. The CDR3 sequence is 15 residues long. Germline V gene sequence: CDR1 SGHNT, CDR2 YYREEE (reference sequence). V trimming: 4 bases; J trimming: 2 bases; junction bases outside the gene matches: 8. What was sequenced were expressed TCRB transcripts, since all of the isolated RNA had been reverse transcribed. The method was immunoSEQ multiplex PCR; TCRdb's version includes in-frame clones alone and lacks a portion of them. Of around 180,000 clones in the sample, 7.5% to 8.5% are singletons; the top ten hold 0.5%. This sample is part of a study of beta chain features in type 1 diabetes. Turning to the study itself: Sorted cells from all samples, numbering 100 million to 120 million, were examined.

Sorted populations all had greater than 98% purity. General study points: Within each of all four CD4+ subsets, Type 1 diabetes patients had TCRB CDR3s that were moderately but significantly shorter. Sequencing of cDNA might inflate the share of cells that strongly express TCR. In comparison with healthy donors, patients had naive, central memory and Treg TCRB repertoires that appeared more similar.

The TCR sequence derives from a man aged 18 to 35 with type 1 diabetes. The specimen was central memory CD4+ T cells from blood. The rearrangement joins TRBV5-4 to TRBJ2-7, with 8 bases identical to TRBD2. CDR3 region: CASSHPAGETYEQYF. The CDR3 DNA is TGTGCCAGCAGCCATCCAGCGGGAGAAACCTACGAGCAGTACTTC.